The source of this TCR beta chain is a study of PD-1 blockade in classical Hodgkin lymphoma. Across the study: Patients had nivolumab dosed at 3 mg/kg, delivered intravenously every 2 weeks.

Time point reported: cycle 4 day 1 (C4D1), after five to seven weeks of nivolumab. Each patient's relapse followed autologous stem cell transplantation, and brentuximab vedotin exposure varied. Here immunoSEQ multiplex PCR was the method, and the copy in TCRdb shows in-frame clones only, minus some. Of 90,000 to 110,000 clones in the sample, approximately 89% were seen once. CDR3 length: 15 amino acids. Trimming took 7 bases from V and 0 from J; bases not matched to a gene: 9. Looked up from germline, CDR1 is SGHTA and CDR2 is FQGNSA. This clone was picked up a small number of times. Sample: peripheral blood mononuclear cells (PBMCs), taken before the fourth cycle of nivolumab. The receptor comes from a human donor with classical Hodgkin lymphoma. The rearrangement links TRBV7-2 to TRBJ2-7, with 7 bases identical to TRBD2. The CDR3 protein is CASNEREEISYEQYF. The CDR3 nucleotides are TGTGCCAGCAATGAGCGGGAAGAGATCTCCTACGAGCAGTACTTC.